These 10 T cell receptor beta chains were all obtained from the same sample, sequenced in a study of T cell responses to AZD1222 COVID-19 vaccine. TCRdb's table, derived via immunoSEQ multiplex PCR, lists solely in-frame clones and lacks some. The table lists about 110,000 clones, 86% of them singletons. The sample in question was peripheral blood, obtained on day 0 of AZD1222 vaccination. The receptors originated from an adult in good health.

This clone appeared a few times. V gene TRBV27 combines with J gene TRBJ2-7, with TRBD1 matching over 9 bases. V lost 10 bases to trimming and J lost 6 bases; unmatched junction nucleotides: 10. This CDR3 has 13 residues. The V gene's germline CDR1 is MNHEY and CDR2 SMNVEV (reference sequence). DNA for the CDR3: TGTGCCACCAGGACAGGGGTCGGTGGCGAGCAGTACTTC. Amino acid sequence: CATRTGVGGEQYF.

In regard to this clone: This sample includes further DNA sequences coding for the same CDR3. The rearrangement uses TRBV18 and TRBJ1-5; perhaps TRBD1 as D (5 bases). Germline CDR1 and CDR2: KGHSH and LQKENI. The V gene lost 3 bases and the J gene lost 5 bases, with 8 bases spanning the gap. This CDR3 contains 13 residues. CDR3 bases: TGTGCCAGCTCACCCGGACAAGATCAGCCCCAGCATTTT. Translating gives CASSPGQDQPQHF.

The V and J genes are TRBV30 and TRBJ2-5; possibly TRBD2 for D (5 bases). The CDR3 extends over 14 amino acids. In germline, CDR1 is GTSNPN, CDR2 SVGIG (reference sequence). V gave up 2 bases and J gave up 5 bases, with 15 bases separating them. CDR3 in DNA: TGTGCCTGGAGTTCCCCTAGCACGGGCGAGACCCAGTACTTC. This codes for CAWSSPSTGETQYF. Based on the CDR3 plus reference TRBV30 and TRBJ2-5, the full variable domain is SQTIHQWPATLVQPVGSPLSLECTVEGTSNPNLYWYRQAAGRGLQLLFYSVGIGQISSEVPQNLSASRPQDRQFILSSKKLLLSDSGFYLCAWSSPSTGETQYFGPGTRLLVL.

The chain links TRBV30 to TRBJ1-5; D gene unclear. Trimming cost V 2 bases and J 2 bases, with 4 bases left between them. The CDR3 covers 12 residues. Germline CDR1 and CDR2: GTSNPN and SVGIG (reference sequence). CDR3 coding DNA: TGTGCCTGGAGTTTTGGCAATCAGCCCCAGCATTTT. It translates to CAWSFGNQPQHF.

The V call is TRBV2, the J call TRBJ1-5; D possibly corresponds to TRBD1 (5 bases). Germline V CDR1 and CDR2: SNHLY, FYNNEI. With 2 bases removed from V and 1 base from J, the gap between germline ends came to 18 bases. The CDR3 totals 18 residues. The CDR3 DNA reads TGTGCCAGCAGTGAATTGGTGGGGGGTGGGACGAGCAATCAGCCCCAGCATTTT. This gives the protein CASSELVGGGTSNQPQHF.

The chain is built from TRBV12-5 and TRBJ2-3; 13 nucleotides agree with TRBD2. Per germline, CDR1 LGHNT and CDR2 FRNRAP. CDR3 size: 18 residues. After removal of 0 bases from V and 6 bases from J, the junction contained 9 bases not matched to a gene. CDR3: CASGLVPGLAGARDTQYF. DNA for the CDR3: TGTGCTAGTGGTTTGGTACCCGGACTAGCGGGGGCGAGGGATACGCAGTATTTT.

This sequence joins TRBV12-3 or TRBV12-4 and TRBJ1-5, with 7 bases fitting TRBD1. The CDR3 loop spans 12 amino acids. The V and J ends lost 9 bases and 7 bases, in that order; junction bases with no gene match: 6. CDR3 protein: CASRQGEQPQHF. The DNA for the CDR3 is TGTGCCAGTAGACAGGGTGAGCAGCCCCAGCATTTT.

This clone was found once. CDR3 sequence reads: CATSDSSAQQFF. The DNA for the CDR3 is TGTGCCACCAGTGATTCTAGCGCCCAGCAGTTCTTC. The chain uses TRBV24-1 and TRBJ2-1; TRBD2 might be the D (6 bases). Germline lookup yields CDR1 KGHDR and CDR2 SFDVKD. Trimming left V 2 bases short and J 11 bases short, with 9 bases between. The CDR3 is 12 amino acids.

This chain uses TRBV7-9 with TRBJ2-3; 11 bases are a match to TRBD1. The CDR3 runs 17 residues. The germline CDR1 and CDR2 sequences are SEHNR and FQNEAQ (reference sequence). V lost 0 bases, J lost 0 bases, and 2 bases stayed unmatched. CDR3 in amino acids: CASSLAGTGGSTDTQYF. CDR3 sequence (DNA): TGTGCCAGCAGCTTAGCCGGGACAGGGGGGAGCACAGATACGCAGTATTTT.

The chain is built from TRBV4-3 and TRBJ1-1; TRBD1 might be the D (5 bases). The CDR3 consists of 12 residues. The V gene lost 1 base and the J gene lost 8 bases, with 8 bases spanning the gap. The germline V gene has CDR1 LGHNA and CDR2 YSLEER. The DNA of the CDR3 is TGCGCCAGCAGCCAAGGGGGGGGAGAAGCTTTCTTT. It is translated as CASSQGGGEAFF.